A single sample is the source of the 5 T cell receptor beta chains below, sequenced in a study of cytomegalovirus exposure and HLA in healthy donors. Only in-frame clones appear in the TCRdb table, and some are missing; sequencing was by immunoSEQ multiplex PCR. The sample shows approximately 88,000 clones, approximately 96% of them seen only once. The sample was PBMCs. Receptors originate from a woman aged 18 to 35 in good health and CMV-seronegative.

The rearrangement uses TRBV27 and TRBJ2-6, with 8 bases identical to TRBD1. Trimming took 0 bases from V and 0 from J; bases not matched to a gene: 10. The CDR3 covers 20 residues. The germline V gene encodes CDR1 MNHEY and CDR2 SMNVEV (reference sequence). CDR3 residues: CASSLSGSGQVFSGANVLTF. The CDR3 region has the DNA TGTGCCAGCAGTTTATCTGGGTCGGGACAGGTTTTCTCTGGGGCCAACGTCCTGACTTTC.

V is TRBV18 and J is TRBJ1-1; no reliable D call. This CDR3 has 14 amino acids. The V end lost 4 bases, the J end lost 7 bases, and 16 bases lay between the germline ends. Germline lookup yields CDR1 KGHSH and CDR2 LQKENI. CDR3 in amino acids: CASSQRGPSGEAFF. The CDR3 nucleotides read TGTGCCAGCTCACAGCGAGGACCCAGCGGTGAAGCTTTCTTT.

This chain links TRBV5-1 with TRBJ2-7; D might be TRBD1 (6 bases). Germline CDR1 and CDR2: SGHRS and YFSETQ. The CDR3 is 15 residues long. V was pared by 3 bases and J by 3 bases, with 16 bases between. The CDR3 DNA sequence: TGCGCCAGCAGCTCTGCAGGGGCACAGGACTACGAGCAGTACTTC. Its protein is CASSSAGAQDYEQYF.

The rearrangement joins TRBV28 to TRBJ2-7; 8 bases are a match to TRBD2. The CDR3 is 16 amino acids. Trimming removed 0 bases from V and 2 bases from J; junction bases left unmatched: 6. Germline V gives CDR1 MDHEN, CDR2 SYDVKM. DNA for the CDR3: TGTGCCAGCAGTTTATGTTGGGAGCGGGAGACCTACGAGCAGTACTTC. Protein sequence: CASSLCWERETYEQYF.

This clone appeared once. J is TRBJ2-7 and V is TRBV5-6; D might be TRBD1 (6 bases). Germline V gene sequence: CDR1 SGHDT, CDR2 YYEEEE. The CDR3 totals 12 residues. Trimming took 4 bases from V and 6 from J, leaving 11 bases between them. CDR3 sequence (DNA): TGTGCCAGCAGCCTAACAGGGTTCGAGCAGTACTTC. Translation gives CASSLTGFEQYF.